These 6 T cell receptor beta chains were sequenced from one sample in a study of PD-1 and CTLA-4 blockade in melanoma. Sequenced by immunoSEQ multiplex PCR; TCRdb stores in-frame clones only, minus some. The sample holds about 16,000 clones, approximately 63% seen once. The input for sequencing was CD8+ T cells from peripheral blood, taken from a patient given anti-PD-1 treatment. All receptors derive from a human donor with melanoma.

The chain carries TRBV5-6 and TRBJ2-1; 9 bases map to TRBD1. The CDR3 extends over 14 amino acids. V gave up 3 bases and J gave up 12 bases; unmatched junction bases: 10. Germline CDR1 and CDR2: SGHDT and YYEEEE. The CDR3 spells CASSWGQGAGGQFF. DNA for the CDR3: TGTGCCAGCAGCTGGGGACAGGGAGCGGGTGGGCAGTTCTTC.

This clone was counted a few times. J is TRBJ2-2 and V is TRBV19; 8 positions match TRBD1. The V gene's germline CDR1 is LNHDA and CDR2 SQIVND (reference sequence). Germline trimming cut 4 bases from V and 4 bases from J; bases unmatched to any gene: 5. This CDR3 comprises 15 residues. In DNA, the CDR3 is TGTGCCAGTAGTACCAGGGGGCTAGGCACCGGGGAGCTGTTTTTT. It codes for CASSTRGLGTGELFF.

The chain links TRBV7-6 to TRBJ2-7; 9 bases agree with TRBD1. J gave up 5 bases and V 5 bases, and 7 bases lay outside the gene matches. The germline V gene encodes CDR1 SGHVS and CDR2 FNYEAQ. CDR3 size: 14 residues. This CDR3 is CASSPGQGRDEQYF. DNA of the CDR3: TGTGCCAGCAGCCCGGGACAGGGTCGGGACGAGCAGTACTTC.

V and J are TRBV7-9 and TRBJ2-3; a weak D match, TRBD1 (5 bases). CDR3 size: 15 residues. CDR1 and CDR2 from the germline V gene are SEHNR and FQNEAQ (reference sequence). Trimming took 3 bases from V and 0 from J, leaving 10 bases between them. CDR3 amino acids: CASSFGHSSTDTQYF. CDR3 nucleotides: TGTGCCAGCAGCTTCGGACACTCTAGCACAGATACGCAGTATTTT.

This clone has only a few counts. The chain is built from TRBV19 and TRBJ1-2; 7 nucleotides align to TRBD1. Germline V gives CDR1 LNHDA, CDR2 SQIVND (reference sequence). Losses at the gene ends were 5 bases for V and 4 bases for J; bases not matched to a gene: 16. This CDR3 has 17 residues. CDR3 protein: CASSFLFFQQGSYGYTF. The CDR3 region has the DNA TGTGCCAGTAGTTTCCTCTTTTTTCAACAGGGGTCCTATGGCTACACCTTC.

The V call is TRBV2, the J call TRBJ2-7; possibly TRBD1 for D (6 bases). The germline V and J ends were trimmed by 5 bases and 3 bases, with 8 bases remaining between them. This CDR3 region has 12 residues. Germline-derived CDR1 and CDR2 are SNHLY and FYNNEI. The chain's CDR3 is CASSRDNYEQYF. The DNA for the CDR3 is TGTGCCAGCAGTCGGGACAACTACGAGCAGTACTTC.